The present TCR beta chain was sequenced within a study of human T cells and chemical hapten exposure. Study-level findings and limits: Expanded TCR counts at PT1 were positively correlated with the patch test score. Alopecia in the donors means their immune response may deviate from healthy people's.

As the library was built, unique molecular identifiers were attached to individual cDNA molecules. Via MiXCR, TCRdb re-called the RACE reads, giving one row per CDR3 protein. This sample carries roughly 120,000 distinct CDR3 sequences, around 10% of them seen once, and the ten largest clones take approximately 1.5%. This CDR3 is built from 12 residues. The ends were cut back, 7 bases at V and 5 bases at J, with 11 bases in the middle. As for time point: patch test 1, 2 weeks after DPC sensitization. The treatment denotes: therapeutic diphenylcyclopropenone sensitization with weekly scalp DPC. Donors, patients with alopecia ranging from 18 to 70 years old and judged suitable for DPC, provided samples. This clonotype was seen many times. Antigen: not known.

The source is a woman aged 45-59 years with alopecia areata. Some clones in this sample may be carry-over from other donors' samples. This sample comprised whole blood, obtained in connection with sensitization to the hapten diphenylcyclopropenone (DPC). J is TRBJ1-2 and V is TRBV12-3 or TRBV12-4; tentatively, D is TRBD1 (6 bases). The CDR3 spells CASTQGGYGYTF. The CDR3 DNA sequence: TGTGCCAGCACCCAAGGGGGTTATGGCTACACCTTC.